A selection of T cell receptor beta chains follows, all from one sample in a study of neoadjuvant nivolumab and ipilimumab in lung cancer. Method: immunoSEQ multiplex PCR; TCRdb's copy keeps in-frame clones and lacks some. Of about 18,000 clones listed, 76% are singletons. The sequencing here drew on tumor tissue, taken after neoadjuvant nivolumab, alone or with ipilimumab, at or shortly before surgery. The receptors shown here come from an adult with non-small cell lung cancer. Each CDR3 is given with its conserved first and last residue. Each record gives: clone size, D gene, V gene, J gene, CDR3 DNA, CDR3 protein. D genes are given only for firm matches. Expanded clones get a size class; other rows say once, few or many, or leave the size out.

clone size: -
D gene: TRBD2
V gene: TRBV7-3
J gene: TRBJ2-3
CDR3 DNA: TGTGCCAGCAGCTTAACGGGAGGGAAGGGAGATACGCAGTATTTT
CDR3 protein: CASSLTGGKGDTQYF

clone size: -
D gene: TRBD2
V gene: TRBV29-1
J gene: TRBJ2-7
CDR3 DNA: TGCAGCGTTGGCGGGCGCGGGAGGGCGGTCGACGAGCAGTACTTC
CDR3 protein: CSVGGRGRAVDEQYF

clone size: few
D gene: -
V gene: TRBV10-2
J gene: TRBJ1-4
CDR3 DNA: TGCGCCAGCAGTGAGCTGTCCTTAGGGGAAAAACTGTTTTTT
CDR3 protein: CASSELSLGEKLFF

clone size: -
D gene: -
V gene: TRBV5-6
J gene: TRBJ2-7
CDR3 DNA: TGTGCCAGCAGCTTCCCCGGGTTGGACGAGCAGTACTTC
CDR3 protein: CASSFPGLDEQYF

clone size: once
D gene: -
V gene: TRBV30
J gene: TRBJ2-1
CDR3 DNA: TGTGCCTGGAGCCACAATGAGCAGTTCTTC
CDR3 protein: CAWSHNEQFF

clone size: few
D gene: TRBD2
V gene: TRBV2
J gene: TRBJ2-1
CDR3 DNA: TGTGCCATCGGACTAGCGGGAGGGCGATACAATGAGCAGTTCTTC
CDR3 protein: CAIGLAGGRYNEQFF

clone size: few
D gene: -
V gene: TRBV4-2
J gene: TRBJ2-7
CDR3 DNA: TGTGCCAGCAGCCAAGATAGAAGCGGGACAACCTACGAGCAGTACTTC
CDR3 protein: CASSQDRSGTTYEQYF

clone size: -
D gene: -
V gene: TRBV2
J gene: TRBJ2-3
CDR3 DNA: TGTGCCAGCTCTCGTTCACCGGCAGATACGCAGTATTTT
CDR3 protein: CASSRSPADTQYF

clone size: -
D gene: TRBD1
V gene: TRBV11-2
J gene: TRBJ1-5
CDR3 DNA: TGTGCCAGCAGCTCTACAGGGGTTAGCAATCAGCCCCAGCATTTT
CDR3 protein: CASSSTGVSNQPQHF

clone size: -
D gene: TRBD1
V gene: TRBV9
J gene: TRBJ1-1
CDR3 DNA: TGTGCCAGCAGCGTAGAGGGACAGGGGACTGAAGCTTTCTTT
CDR3 protein: CASSVEGQGTEAFF

clone size: -
D gene: -
V gene: TRBV6-5
J gene: TRBJ1-4
CDR3 DNA: TGTGCCAGCAGTTACTCAGGGGGTGGTAATGAAAAACTGTTTTTT
CDR3 protein: CASSYSGGGNEKLFF

clone size: -
D gene: -
V gene: TRBV18
J gene: TRBJ2-5
CDR3 DNA: TGTGCCAGCTCACCAAACGGCCAAGAGACCCAGTACTTC
CDR3 protein: CASSPNGQETQYF

clone size: few
D gene: TRBD2
V gene: TRBV30
J gene: TRBJ2-1
CDR3 DNA: TGTGCCTGGAGAGCGGGAGGTGAGCAGTTCTTC
CDR3 protein: CAWRAGGEQFF

clone size: -
D gene: TRBD2
V gene: TRBV7-9
J gene: TRBJ2-2
CDR3 DNA: TGTGCCAGCACGGGAGGGCCGTTTGCCGGGGAGCTGTTTTTT
CDR3 protein: CASTGGPFAGELFF

clone size: -
D gene: TRBD1
V gene: TRBV27
J gene: TRBJ1-5
CDR3 DNA: TGTGCCAGCAGTCCGGACAGGGGCAATCAGCCCCAGCATTTT
CDR3 protein: CASSPDRGNQPQHF

clone size: few
D gene: -
V gene: TRBV28
J gene: TRBJ1-2
CDR3 DNA: TGTGCCAGCAGTTTGGGGACCTTTGGGTACACCTTC
CDR3 protein: CASSLGTFGYTF

clone size: few
D gene: TRBD1
V gene: TRBV10-1
J gene: TRBJ1-4
CDR3 DNA: TGCGCCAGGAATTCGGGACAGGGGAGTGGACTGTTTTTT
CDR3 protein: CARNSGQGSGLFF

clone size: -
D gene: -
V gene: TRBV6-5
J gene: TRBJ2-3
CDR3 DNA: TGTGCCAGCAGCTACCTCGGTGGGGGGGCCACAGATACGCAGTATTTT
CDR3 protein: CASSYLGGGATDTQYF

clone size: -
D gene: -
V gene: TRBV27
J gene: TRBJ1-1
CDR3 DNA: TGTGCCAGCAGTTTAATACGGGGGACACCCGAAATGAACACTGAAGCTTTCTTT
CDR3 protein: CASSLIRGTPEMNTEAFF

clone size: few
D gene: -
V gene: TRBV5-1
J gene: TRBJ2-1
CDR3 DNA: TGCGCCAGCAGCTTGTATCGGCGGGACTACAATGAGCAGTTCTTC
CDR3 protein: CASSLYRRDYNEQFF

clone size: -
D gene: -
V gene: TRBV15
J gene: TRBJ1-2
CDR3 DNA: TGTGCCACCAGCAGACAGGGTTCGGGGGGCTATGGCTACACCTTC
CDR3 protein: CATSRQGSGGYGYTF

clone size: -
D gene: -
V gene: TRBV4-1
J gene: TRBJ2-3
CDR3 DNA: TGCGCCAGCAGCCAAGACACAGATACGCAGTATTTT
CDR3 protein: CASSQDTDTQYF

clone size: -
D gene: -
V gene: TRBV9
J gene: TRBJ2-3
CDR3 DNA: TGTGCCAGCAGTCATCGCAGGGGAAGCACAGATACGCAGTATTTT
CDR3 protein: CASSHRRGSTDTQYF

clone size: -
D gene: -
V gene: TRBV6-1
J gene: TRBJ2-2
CDR3 DNA: TGTGCCAGCAGTGGCCCCGCGGCCCCGAACACCGGGGAGCTGTTTTTT
CDR3 protein: CASSGPAAPNTGELFF

clone size: -
D gene: -
V gene: TRBV7-9
J gene: TRBJ2-1
CDR3 DNA: TGTGCCAGCAGCTCCTGGGTAGATGAGCAGTTCTTC
CDR3 protein: CASSSWVDEQFF

clone size: -
D gene: -
V gene: TRBV5-1
J gene: TRBJ2-6
CDR3 DNA: TGCGCCAGCAGCTTGGCCGTAGGGGGGGCCAACGTCCTGACTTTC
CDR3 protein: CASSLAVGGANVLTF

clone size: -
D gene: -
V gene: TRBV7-8
J gene: TRBJ1-5
CDR3 DNA: TGTGCCAGCAGTCTTCAGGGTCAGCCCCAGCATTTT
CDR3 protein: CASSLQGQPQHF

clone size: few
D gene: TRBD2
V gene: TRBV5-1
J gene: TRBJ2-1
CDR3 DNA: TGCGCCAGCAGCTTGGGGCTAGCGGGAGATCCCAGGTCCTACAATGAGCAGTTCTTC
CDR3 protein: CASSLGLAGDPRSYNEQFF

clone size: -
D gene: -
V gene: TRBV7-9
J gene: TRBJ2-3
CDR3 DNA: TGTGCCAGCAGCTTCTCTAGCACAGATACGCAGTATTTT
CDR3 protein: CASSFSSTDTQYF

clone size: once
D gene: TRBD1
V gene: TRBV5-4
J gene: TRBJ1-1
CDR3 DNA: TGTGCCAGCAGCCCGACAGGGGGCAGGAACACTGAAGCTTTCTTT
CDR3 protein: CASSPTGGRNTEAFF

clone size: -
D gene: -
V gene: TRBV7-2
J gene: TRBJ2-2
CDR3 DNA: TGTGCCAGCAGCCTACTGGGGTGGGAGTACACCGGGGAGCTGTTTTTT
CDR3 protein: CASSLLGWEYTGELFF

clone size: -
D gene: -
V gene: TRBV7-2
J gene: TRBJ1-1
CDR3 DNA: TGTGCCAGCAGCTTAGCCCGGACAGTTGTCGAAGCTTTCTTT
CDR3 protein: CASSLARTVVEAFF

clone size: -
D gene: -
V gene: TRBV27
J gene: TRBJ2-1
CDR3 DNA: TGTGCCAGCAGCAATGTCAGGGGCGGGCACGATGAGCAGTTCTTC
CDR3 protein: CASSNVRGGHDEQFF

clone size: -
D gene: TRBD1
V gene: TRBV18
J gene: TRBJ2-5
CDR3 DNA: TGTGCCAGCTCACCTGGCCGGGACAGGGCAGAGACCCAGTACTTC
CDR3 protein: CASSPGRDRAETQYF

clone size: -
D gene: -
V gene: TRBV19
J gene: TRBJ2-3
CDR3 DNA: TGTGCCAGTAGTATGAGGAGTGGGGATACGCAGTATTTT
CDR3 protein: CASSMRSGDTQYF

clone size: once
D gene: -
V gene: TRBV9
J gene: TRBJ2-1
CDR3 DNA: TGTGCCAGCAGCGTAGCCCTTAGCTCCTACAATGAGCAGTTCTTC
CDR3 protein: CASSVALSSYNEQFF

clone size: -
D gene: -
V gene: TRBV30
J gene: TRBJ2-5
CDR3 DNA: TGTGCCTGGATCGGGGACCCGGGAGAGACCCAGTACTTC
CDR3 protein: CAWIGDPGETQYF

clone size: -
D gene: TRBD1
V gene: TRBV30
J gene: TRBJ2-5
CDR3 DNA: TGTGCCTGGGGATCGGGACAGGGAGGGAAGACCCAGTACTTC
CDR3 protein: CAWGSGQGGKTQYF

clone size: -
D gene: -
V gene: TRBV10-3
J gene: TRBJ2-7
CDR3 DNA: TGTGCCACCGGGTCCTACGAGCAGTACTTC
CDR3 protein: CATGSYEQYF

clone size: -
D gene: -
V gene: TRBV7-9
J gene: TRBJ1-3
CDR3 DNA: TGTGCCAGCAGCTCCCCCACCGACCACCTCTCTGGAAACACCATATATTTT
CDR3 protein: CASSSPTDHLSGNTIYF

clone size: once
D gene: TRBD1
V gene: TRBV2
J gene: TRBJ2-5
CDR3 DNA: TGTGCCAGCAGTGAAGCTACAGGGGATTTTTGGGAGACCCAGTACTTC
CDR3 protein: CASSEATGDFWETQYF

clone size: -
D gene: TRBD2
V gene: TRBV29-1
J gene: TRBJ2-7
CDR3 DNA: TGCAGCGTCGGGACTAGCGGAGCCTACGAGCAGTACTTC
CDR3 protein: CSVGTSGAYEQYF

clone size: -
D gene: -
V gene: TRBV30
J gene: TRBJ2-3
CDR3 DNA: TGTGCCTGGAGTGTTTATGGGGCGGGCACAGATACGCAGTATTTT
CDR3 protein: CAWSVYGAGTDTQYF

clone size: -
D gene: -
V gene: TRBV7-8
J gene: TRBJ1-1
CDR3 DNA: TGTGCCAGCAGCTTAGTGGCAGCTACGAACACTGAAGCTTTCTTT
CDR3 protein: CASSLVAATNTEAFF

clone size: -
D gene: -
V gene: TRBV28
J gene: TRBJ1-5
CDR3 DNA: TGTGCCAGCAGTACACAGGCCCGGGGCAATCAGCCCCAGCATTTT
CDR3 protein: CASSTQARGNQPQHF

clone size: -
D gene: -
V gene: TRBV5-1
J gene: TRBJ2-7
CDR3 DNA: TGCGCCAGCAGCCTGGACAGTCCGCGGGAGCAGTACTTC
CDR3 protein: CASSLDSPREQYF

clone size: -
D gene: TRBD1
V gene: TRBV18
J gene: TRBJ1-1
CDR3 DNA: TGTGCCAGCTCACCTCAGGGGGGGTTCGACACTGAAGCTTTCTTT
CDR3 protein: CASSPQGGFDTEAFF

clone size: -
D gene: TRBD1
V gene: TRBV10-2
J gene: TRBJ2-5
CDR3 DNA: TGCGCCAGCAGTGAGGGATTGACAGGGGGCGGTGAGACCCAGTACTTC
CDR3 protein: CASSEGLTGGGETQYF

clone size: -
D gene: TRBD2
V gene: TRBV28
J gene: TRBJ2-7
CDR3 DNA: TGTGCCAGCAGCCATGCCCGGACTAGCGGGAGCTCCTACGAGCAGTACTTC
CDR3 protein: CASSHARTSGSSYEQYF

clone size: -
D gene: -
V gene: TRBV6-1
J gene: TRBJ2-7
CDR3 DNA: TGTGCCAGCAGTGATTACCCCTCCGTAGCGCGCTCCTACGAGCAGTACTTC
CDR3 protein: CASSDYPSVARSYEQYF

clone size: -
D gene: -
V gene: TRBV30
J gene: TRBJ1-1
CDR3 DNA: TGTGCCTGGACAAACCCACAGGGTTCGTGGAACACTGAAGCTTTCTTT
CDR3 protein: CAWTNPQGSWNTEAFF

clone size: -
D gene: -
V gene: TRBV5-3
J gene: TRBJ1-1
CDR3 DNA: TGTGCCAGCAGCTTGCAGAGAACGAACACTGAAGCTTTCTTT
CDR3 protein: CASSLQRTNTEAFF

clone size: -
D gene: TRBD2
V gene: TRBV6-1
J gene: TRBJ2-3
CDR3 DNA: TGTGCCAGCAGTGAAGTCCCGGGAGGGCCATCAGATACGCAGTATTTT
CDR3 protein: CASSEVPGGPSDTQYF

clone size: -
D gene: -
V gene: TRBV18
J gene: TRBJ2-5
CDR3 DNA: TGTGCCAGCTCACCCCTTGGTGGCGGACCTCAAGAGACCCAGTACTTC
CDR3 protein: CASSPLGGGPQETQYF

clone size: -
D gene: -
V gene: TRBV7-9
J gene: TRBJ2-3
CDR3 DNA: TGTGCCAGCACATCTAACGCGGCCCCAGATACGCAGTATTTT
CDR3 protein: CASTSNAAPDTQYF